Listed here are 20 T cell receptor beta chains from one sample, sequenced in a study of T cell repertoires in cytomegalovirus infection. Via MiXCR, TCRdb re-called the reads, giving one row per CDR3 protein. The sample holds about 180,000 distinct CDR3 sequences; approximately 15% are singletons and the top ten take 20% to 30%. Specimen: PBMCs. The origin of the receptors is a human donor in good health (CMV status not recorded). Some clones in this sample may be carry-over from other donors' samples.

The rearrangement joins TRBV20-1 to TRBJ2-1, with 7 bases fitting TRBD2. This CDR3 spans 14 amino acids. With V trimmed by 3 bases and J by 1 base, 3 bases remained unmatched. The germline CDR1 and CDR2 sequences are DFQATT and SNEGSKA (reference sequence). CDR3 in DNA: TGCAGTGCTAGCGGGAGGCCATCCTACAATGAGCAGTTCTTC. This translates into CSASGRPSYNEQFF.

This clonotype has just a few counts. This chain uses TRBV28 with TRBJ1-1; D remains unclear. Germline V lookup: CDR1 MDHEN, CDR2 SYDVKM. V was cut by 2 bases and J by 1 base, with 8 bases left in between. The CDR3 sequence is 14 residues long. CDR3 loop: CASSLPPRNTEAFF. CDR3 in DNA: TGTGCCAGCAGTTTACCCCCTAGGAACACTGAAGCTTTCTTT.

This clonotype was found once. The chain carries TRBV23-1 and TRBJ1-6; no clear D. TRBV23-1 is annotated as an ORF whose role is uncertain. The CDR3 totals 14 residues. The germline V and J ends were trimmed by 4 bases and 8 bases, with 12 bases remaining between them. The CDR3 spells CASSPPPPDSPLHF. The DNA of the CDR3 is TGCGCCAGCAGTCCCCCCCCCCCTGATTCACCCCTCCACTTT.

This clonotype has just a few counts. Germline is not matched at one junction end, which may reflect a read error. CDR3 sequence reads: CASRSGSSQVF. For the CDR3, the DNA is TGTGCCAGCAGGTCCGGGTCGAGTCAGGTCTTC. This rearrangement joins TRBV12-3 or TRBV12-4 to TRBJ2-1; D unclear. This CDR3 is 11 amino acids long.

Many counts were recorded for this clonotype. The CDR3 DNA is TGTGCCAGCAGCTTAGGGCGGGGGGCTTACAATGAGCAGTTCTTC. This sequence encodes CASSLGRGAYNEQFF. V and J are TRBV11-2 and TRBJ2-1; 8 bases agree with TRBD2. Looked up from germline, CDR1 is SGHAT and CDR2 is FQNNGV. Unmatched junction bases numbered 3, after V lost 1 base and J lost 4 bases. This CDR3 is built from 15 residues.

This clonotype was found a few times. The chain employs TRBV29-1 and TRBJ2-5; no clear D gene. Germline assignment: CDR1 SQVTM and CDR2 ANQGSEA. Trimming took 4 bases from V and 2 from J, leaving 5 bases between them. This CDR3 has 11 residues. CDR3 region: CSVAEQETQYF. DNA for the CDR3: TGCAGCGTTGCCGAGCAAGAGACCCAGTACTTC.

J is TRBJ2-1 and V is TRBV12-3 or TRBV12-4; no firm D call. V was trimmed by 0 bases and J by 2 bases, leaving 11 bases between them. The CDR3 contains 16 residues. DNA for the CDR3: TGTGCCAGCAGTTTAGCGCCAGTGGGCCCCTACAATGAGCAGTTCTTC. Translated: CASSLAPVGPYNEQFF.

Only a few counts were recorded for this clonotype. The chain couples TRBV11-2 to TRBJ2-2; 7 nucleotides agree with TRBD1. V trimming: 5 bases; J trimming: 5 bases; junction bases outside the gene matches: 8. The germline V gene encodes CDR1 SGHAT and CDR2 FQNNGV. The CDR3 totals 15 residues. Written as DNA, the CDR3 is TGTGCCAGCAGCCGGACAGGCTCCAAAACCGGGGAGCTGTTTTTT. It is translated as CASSRTGSKTGELFF.

This clonotype was seen a single time. V usage is TRBV20-1 and J usage is TRBJ2-5, with D possibly TRBD2 on 5 matching bases. This CDR3 has 12 residues. Germline V gives CDR1 DFQATT, CDR2 SNEGSKA (reference sequence). V lost 5 bases and J lost 5, with 12 bases in between. CDR3 DNA: TGCAGTGCTCAAAGAGGCGGGGAGACCCAGTACTTC. Protein product: CSAQRGGETQYF.

This clonotype has just a few counts. The J gene is TRBJ1-5, the V gene TRBV20-1, with D perhaps TRBD1 (5 bases). CDR1 is DFQATT and CDR2 is SNEGSKA in the germline V gene (reference sequence). This CDR3 has 13 amino acids. V was trimmed by 5 bases and J by 0 bases, leaving 8 bases between them. In nucleotides, the CDR3 is TGCAGTGCTCTCGACAGTAGCAATCAGCCCCAGCATTTT. Translating it yields CSALDSSNQPQHF.

This clonotype was counted many times. The genes are TRBV7-8 and TRBJ2-7; the D is unclear. Per the germline V gene, CDR1 is SGHVS and CDR2 is FQNEAQ. V lost 1 base to trimming and J lost 3 bases, with 7 bases between them. The CDR3 sequence is 13 residues long. The CDR3 reads CASSLDGSYEQYF. The CDR3 DNA reads as TGTGCCAGCAGCTTAGACGGCAGCTACGAGCAGTACTTC.

At least ten counts were recorded for this clonotype. In DNA, the CDR3 is TGTGCCAGCAGCCGTCGGGACTTTTCCTACGAGCAGTACTTC. As protein: CASSRRDFSYEQYF. This chain uses TRBV7-8 with TRBJ2-7; perhaps TRBD2 as D (6 bases). Germline loops: CDR1 SGHVS, CDR2 FQNEAQ. The CDR3 has 14 amino acids. Trimming removed 5 bases at V and 1 base at J, with 12 bases between.

This clonotype has a count of ten or more. This chain links TRBV28 with TRBJ2-7; D unresolved. The V and J ends lost 7 bases and 2 bases respectively, with 18 bases between them. The CDR3 is 15 residues long. Germline V CDR1 and CDR2: MDHEN, SYDVKM. CDR3 sequence: CASTPMGRSAYEQYF. In DNA form, the CDR3 reads TGTGCCAGCACCCCGATGGGCAGATCGGCCTACGAGCAGTACTTC.

This clonotype was counted between two and nine times. The V and J genes are TRBV5-1 and TRBJ2-1; no clear D gene. The ends were cut back, 4 bases at V and 5 bases at J, with 13 bases in the middle. Per germline, CDR1 SGHRS and CDR2 YFSETQ. The CDR3 runs 14 residues. CDR3 amino acids: CASSRALENNEQFF. CDR3 coding DNA: TGCGCCAGCAGCCGGGCCCTAGAAAACAATGAGCAGTTCTTC.

This clonotype was counted at least ten times. The CDR3 reads CASIDSGRNTGELFF. The CDR3 bases are TGTGCCAGCATTGATAGCGGGCGGAACACCGGGGAGCTGTTTTTT. The chain couples TRBV12-3 or TRBV12-4 to TRBJ2-2; 7 bases match TRBD2. V gave up 7 bases and J gave up 1 base; unmatched junction bases: 6. This CDR3 contains 15 residues.

This clonotype was detected a few times. V and J are TRBV29-1 and TRBJ2-7; unclear D gene. CDR3 size: 10 residues. CDR1 and CDR2 from the germline V gene are SQVTM and ANQGSEA. V shed 6 bases and J shed 4 bases, with 7 bases lying between them. CDR3 loop: CSVVNYEQYF. The CDR3 bases are TGCAGCGTCGTCAATTACGAGCAGTACTTC.

This clonotype was counted a few times. This CDR3 is CASSYGAGGNTIYF. DNA for the CDR3: TGTGCCAGCAGTTACGGTGCAGGGGGAAACACCATATATTTT. V usage is TRBV6-5 and J usage is TRBJ1-3; perhaps TRBD1 as D (5 bases). The V and J ends lost 2 bases and 4 bases respectively, with 9 bases between them. Germline V gene sequence: CDR1 MNHEY, CDR2 SVGAGI. This CDR3 has 14 amino acids.

The chain couples TRBV6-6 to TRBJ2-3; D is perhaps TRBD2 (6 bases). V lost 8 bases and J lost 11, with 17 bases in between. The CDR3 is made up of 12 amino acids. Germline CDR1 is MNHNY and CDR2 is SVGAGI (reference sequence). The CDR3 spells CASVGTQIRQYF. CDR3 sequence (DNA): TGTGCCAGCGTGGGGACTCAAATACGGCAGTATTTT.

This clonotype has just a few counts. The chain couples TRBV7-6 to TRBJ1-1; D unresolved. Germline CDR1 SGHVS, CDR2 FNYEAQ. The CDR3 totals 12 residues. Trimming removed 2 bases from V and 11 bases from J, with 12 bases in between. The DNA of the CDR3 is TGTGCCAGCAGCTTAAACTCCAACGGGGCTTTCTTT. It encodes CASSLNSNGAFF. The whole variable domain, remainder taken from reference TRBV7-6 and TRBJ1-1, is GAGVSQSPRYKVTKRGQDVALRCDPISGHVSLYWYRQALGQGPEFLTYFNYEAQQDKSGLPNDRFSAERPEGSISTLTIQRTEQRDSAMYRCASSLNSNGAFFGQGTRLTVV.

The chain has TRBV6-2 or TRBV6-3 and TRBJ1-5, with unresolved D. Trimming took 6 bases from V and 0 from J, leaving 9 bases between them. The CDR3 consists of 14 residues. Per the germline V gene, CDR1 is MNHEY and CDR2 is SVGEGT. CDR3 coding DNA: TGTGCCAGCAGGACCGACAATAGCAATCAGCCCCAGCATTTT. Protein sequence: CASRTDNSNQPQHF.